Following are 10 T cell receptor beta chains from one sample sequenced in a study of T cells after yellow fever vaccination. TCRdb re-derived calls from the 5' RACE reads in MiXCR, one entry per CDR3 protein. The repertoire holds about 210,000 distinct CDR3 sequences, with 3% to 3.5% as singletons. This specimen consisted of CD4+ T cells sorted from PBMCs, obtained 10 days after the yellow fever booster vaccination. The receptors come from a man aged 18 to 30 who received the YFV17D yellow fever vaccine.

The chain employs TRBV5-1 and TRBJ1-5; perhaps TRBD1 as D (5 bases). CDR3 length equals 15 residues. Trimming took 4 bases from V and 3 from J, leaving 14 bases between them. Germline CDR1 is SGHRS and CDR2 is YFSETQ. CDR3 sequence reads: CASSQGTGDNQPQHF. CDR3 coding DNA: TGCGCCAGCAGCCAAGGGACCGGAGACAATCAGCCCCAGCATTTT.

This chain connects TRBV7-9 to TRBJ1-2; no firm D call. Trimming took off 2 bases at V and 0 bases at J, with 7 bases between the two ends. The germline gives CDR1 SEHNR, CDR2 FQNEAQ (reference sequence). The CDR3 loop spans 14 amino acids. CDR3 nucleotides: TGTGCCAGCAGCTTATTCGGCGCTAACTATGGCTACACCTTC. It is translated as CASSLFGANYGYTF. Variable domain in full (rest from reference TRBV7-9 and TRBJ1-2): DTGVSQNPRHKITKRGQNVTFRCDPISEHNRLYWYRQTLGQGPEFLTYFQNEAQLEKSRLLSDRFSAERPKGSFSTLEIQRTEQGDSAMYLCASSLFGANYGYTFGSGTRLTVV.

The CDR3 is CASSPENSFGNEQFF. The CDR3 DNA is TGTGCCAGCAGCCCTGAGAACTCCTTTGGGAATGAGCAGTTCTTC. The chain joins TRBV11-2 to TRBJ2-1; D is unclear. The CDR3 has 15 amino acids. Between the trimmed V and J ends, which lost 5 bases and 7 bases, there was a span of 18 bases. From germline, CDR1 is SGHAT and CDR2 FQNNGV.

Worth noting for this clonotype: A much more abundant neighbour one base away suggests this may be a read error. The chain recombines TRBV12-3 or TRBV12-4 with TRBJ2-7, with TRBD2 matching over 12 bases. V lost 2 bases to trimming and J lost 12 bases; unmatched junction nucleotides: 2. CDR3 size: 12 residues. The CDR3 nucleotides read TGTGCCAGCAGTTTACTAGCGGGGGGGCCGTACTTC. Amino acid sequence: CASSLLAGGPYF.

The gene calls are TRBV20-1 and TRBJ2-1, with 11 positions matching TRBD2. CDR3 length: 16 residues. Germline loops: CDR1 DFQATT, CDR2 SNEGSKA (reference sequence). With 2 bases clipped from V and 10 bases from J, the junction kept 13 bases outside the gene matches. CDR3 in amino acids: CSARLAGGPGGGEQFF. The CDR3 DNA reads as TGCAGTGCTAGACTAGCGGGGGGTCCCGGGGGCGGAGAGCAGTTCTTC.

This clonotype was recorded at least ten times. The chain carries TRBV4-1 and TRBJ2-5, with D maybe TRBD1 (5 bases). V was cut by 3 bases and J by 2 bases, with 10 bases left in between. This CDR3 comprises 14 residues. Germline CDR1 and CDR2: MGHRA and YSYEKL. CDR3 coding DNA: TGCGCCAGCAGCCAGACAGACATGCAAGAGACCCAGTACTTC. This sequence encodes CASSQTDMQETQYF.

The table lists this clonotype with a few counts. This chain joins TRBV29-1 and TRBJ2-7; 10 positions match TRBD1. This CDR3 spans 16 amino acids. CDR1 is SQVTM, CDR2 ANQGSEA, per germline. J lost 6 bases, V lost 8 bases, and 19 bases had no gene match. CDR3 amino acids: CSPQGGWDRGYCEQYF. The CDR3 DNA sequence: TGCAGCCCTCAAGGGGGCTGGGACAGGGGATATTGCGAGCAGTACTTC.

Comment on this clonotype: Sequence at one end of the junction differs from germline and may be a read error. The CDR3 sequence is CASSLNSGFPLF. DNA of the CDR3: TGCGCCAGCAGCTTGAACTCGGGTTTCCCTCTCTTC. The J gene is TRBJ1-2, the V gene TRBV5-1; D ambiguous. CDR3 length: 12 residues. The V gene's germline CDR1 is SGHRS and CDR2 YFSETQ.

This clonotype was detected ten times or more. The chain links TRBV2 to TRBJ1-1; D is unclear. The ends were cut back, 2 bases at V and 6 bases at J, with 4 bases in the middle. Germline lookup yields CDR1 SNHLY and CDR2 FYNNEI. The CDR3 sequence is 11 residues long. CDR3 sequence reads: CASSEWAEAFF. The DNA of the CDR3 is TGTGCCAGCAGTGAATGGGCTGAAGCTTTCTTT.

This clonotype was seen many times. The J gene is TRBJ1-6, the V gene TRBV5-1; weak D call: TRBD1 (5 bases). The CDR3 loop spans 13 amino acids. Germline V gene sequence: CDR1 SGHRS, CDR2 YFSETQ. Between the trimmed V and J ends, which lost 0 bases and 10 bases, there was a span of 8 bases. The CDR3 DNA sequence: TGCGCCAGCAGCTTGGCAGGGAGGTCACCCCTCCACTTT. It yields the protein CASSLAGRSPLHF.